These 2 T cell receptor beta chains were sequenced from one sample in a study of CD4 and CD8 cells across lung adenocarcinoma regions. TCRdb re-called the PCR reads with MiXCR, one entry per CDR3 protein. The sample consists of fewer than 20,000 distinct CDR3 sequences, over 50% of them appearing once. The sample was CD8+ T cells from the center of a lung tumor. The origin of the receptors is a female donor with lung adenocarcinoma. The CD4 and CD8 labels of this study may be unreliable.

About this clonotype itself: One end of the junction is discordant with germline, which a read error may explain. The genes are TRBV6-1 and TRBJ2-4, with 7 bases that match TRBD1. This CDR3 has 16 residues. CDR1 MNHNS and CDR2 SASEGT come from the germline V gene. The CDR3 here is CASRPRGLPAKNIQYF. The CDR3 DNA sequence: TGTGCGAGCCGTCCTAGGGGGCTGCCAGCCAAAAATATTCAGTACTTC.

Note on this clonotype: An end of the junction does not agree with germline; a read error may underlie this. V gene TRBV10-3 combines with J gene TRBJ2-3, with 8 nucleotides matching TRBD2. The CDR3 spans 14 residues. CDR1 and CDR2 from the germline V gene are ENHRY and SYGVKD. CDR3: CAGSGGAGTETQYF. For the CDR3, the DNA is TGTGCGGGGAGCGGGGGAGCGGGCACAGAGACGCAGTATTTC.